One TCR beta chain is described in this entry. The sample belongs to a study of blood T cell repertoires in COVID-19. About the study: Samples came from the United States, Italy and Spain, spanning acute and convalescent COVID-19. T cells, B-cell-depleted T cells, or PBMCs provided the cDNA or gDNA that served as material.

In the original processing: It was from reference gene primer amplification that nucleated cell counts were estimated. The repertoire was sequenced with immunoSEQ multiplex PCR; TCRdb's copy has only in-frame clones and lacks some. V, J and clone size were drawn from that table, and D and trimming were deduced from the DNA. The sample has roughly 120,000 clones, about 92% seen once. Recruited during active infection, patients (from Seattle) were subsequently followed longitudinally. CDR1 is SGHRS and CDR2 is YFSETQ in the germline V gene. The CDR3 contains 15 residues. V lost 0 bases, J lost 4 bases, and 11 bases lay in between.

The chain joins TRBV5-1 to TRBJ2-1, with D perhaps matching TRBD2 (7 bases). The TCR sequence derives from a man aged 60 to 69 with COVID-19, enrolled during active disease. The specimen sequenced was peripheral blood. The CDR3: CASSLAGGQYNEQFF. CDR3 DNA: TGCGCCAGCAGCTTGGCCGGGGGGCAGTACAATGAGCAGTTCTTC.